This record covers a single T cell receptor beta chain. A read error likely explains this, since a far larger clone differs by one base. Other nucleotide sequences in the sample specify the same CDR3. The data were obtained in a study of shared clonotypes between healthy human individuals. The CDR3 spans 15 residues. The germline CDR1 and CDR2 sequences are LNHDA and SQIVND (reference sequence). Study processing details: ImmunoSEQ yielded junction-only sequences lacking quality scores, so filtering differed. TCRdb's table, derived via immunoSEQ multiplex PCR, lists solely in-frame clones and lacks some. V and J calls and clone size are those listed in that table; D and trimming were worked out from the DNA. The top ten clones hold about 12% of a sample with some 490,000 clones, about 84% of them seen once.

The material sequenced was PBMCs. This TCR was recovered from a woman in her thirties or forties in good health. Some clones in this sample may be carry-over from other donors' samples. The genes are TRBV19 and TRBJ2-5, with 7 bases aligning to TRBD2. In nucleotides, the CDR3 is TGTGCTAGTAGTATTCCTGCGGGAGCACAAGAGACCCAGTACTTC. It specifies CASSIPAGAQETQYF.